This T cell receptor beta chain was identified in a study of blood T cell repertoires in COVID-19. The CDR3 has 16 residues. V was pared by 4 bases and J by 2 bases, with 7 bases of the junction left unmatched. CDR1 is LNHDA, CDR2 SQIVND, per germline (reference sequence). Assay: immunoSEQ multiplex PCR; the TCRdb copy retains only in-frame clones and omits some. Counted here are fewer than 350,000 clones, approximately 90% occurring once; the ten biggest clones make up under 7%. The receptor's source is a woman in her 30s with COVID-19, enrolled during active disease. The gene calls are TRBV19 and TRBJ1-5, with 8 positions matching TRBD1. Material for sequencing was peripheral blood. For the CDR3, the DNA is TGTGCCAGTAGTACCCGCCCGGGACAGGGCAATCAGCCCCAGCATTTT. It specifies CASSTRPGQGNQPQHF.